The 17 T cell receptor beta chains reported below all come from one sample, sequenced in a study of cytomegalovirus exposure and HLA in healthy donors. Vbeta (60) and Jbeta (13) primers were used in the PCR. Data came from immunoSEQ multiplex PCR; TCRdb stores just in-frame clones and leaves some out. The sample table sets out tens of thousands of clones. The sequenced sample was PBMCs. The receptors shown here come from a woman aged 40 to 49 in good health and CMV-seronegative.

This chain joins TRBV9 and TRBJ2-5; D perhaps matches TRBD2 (8 bases). The J call is in doubt because the DNA end fits TRBJ2-7 better. Germline V gene sequence: CDR1 SGDLS, CDR2 YYNGEE. CDR3 length: 15 amino acids. The CDR3 is CASSVSGDSSYEQYF. The CDR3 DNA sequence: TGTGCCAGCAGCGTTAGCGGGGACAGCTCCTACGAGCAGTACTTC.

The V and J genes are TRBV5-1 and TRBJ2-5, with 7 bases that match TRBD1. This CDR3 comprises 15 residues. Germline loops: CDR1 SGHRS, CDR2 YFSETQ. V lost 4 bases to trimming and J lost 7 bases; unmatched junction nucleotides: 13. The CDR3 reads CASSGSLAGGGTQYF. In DNA form, the CDR3 reads TGCGCCAGCAGCGGATCCCTAGCAGGGGGTGGGACCCAGTACTTC.

The V and J genes are TRBV5-1 and TRBJ1-2; D unclear. The germline V gene has CDR1 SGHRS and CDR2 YFSETQ. CDR3 length: 14 residues. Trimming stripped 0 bases from V and 4 bases from J, with 10 bases between. The CDR3 loop reads CASSLDRSIYGYTF. The CDR3, as DNA: TGCGCCAGCAGCTTGGACAGATCCATCTATGGCTACACCTTC.

The chain has TRBV30 and TRBJ2-7; 9 nucleotides match TRBD2. The CDR3 extends over 18 amino acids. V lost 1 base, J lost 0 bases, and 13 bases stayed unmatched. Germline assignment: CDR1 GTSNPN and CDR2 SVGIG (reference sequence). The CDR3: CAWSGGLASKMSSYEQYF. The CDR3 DNA follows: TGTGCCTGGAGTGGGGGACTAGCTAGCAAAATGAGCTCCTACGAGCAGTACTTC.

This chain joins TRBV4-1 and TRBJ2-1, with 7 bases matching TRBD2. CDR1 is MGHRA, CDR2 YSYEKL, per germline. J was trimmed by 8 bases and V by 8 bases; bases with no gene match: 18. This CDR3 spans 16 amino acids. CDR3 in DNA: TGCGCCAGCTCCTCAATCGGGGCGGGAGTCGGAGATGAGCAGTTCTTC. Encoded protein: CASSSIGAGVGDEQFF.

The genes are TRBV6-5 and TRBJ1-1; D remains ambiguous. Germline V gene data show CDR1 as MNHEY and CDR2 as SVGAGI. This CDR3 comprises 13 residues. Trimming shortened V by 0 bases and J by 8 bases, and 10 bases separated the two germline ends. CDR3 nucleotides: TGTGCCAGCAGTTACTCACGAGGAGTAGAAGCTTTCTTT. Translating it yields CASSYSRGVEAFF.

The chain recombines TRBV28 with TRBJ1-5; 7 bases line up with TRBD1. V shed 3 bases and J 2 bases; nucleotides not matched to a gene: 10. CDR3 length: 17 amino acids. Germline V gene lookup returns CDR1 MDHEN and CDR2 SYDVKM. CDR3 bases: TGTGCCAGCAGTTTTTACTCCGGGACAGCTGGCAATCAGCCCCAGCATTTT. It translates to CASSFYSGTAGNQPQHF.

The rearrangement links TRBV30 to TRBJ2-5; TRBD1 agrees at 10 bases. The CDR3 length is 14 residues. CDR1 GTSNPN and CDR2 SVGIG come from the germline V gene (reference sequence). J was trimmed by 4 bases and V by 1 base; bases with no gene match: 3. The CDR3: CAWSGDRGAETQYF. DNA for the CDR3: TGTGCCTGGAGTGGGGACAGGGGCGCAGAGACCCAGTACTTC.

The gene calls are TRBV7-9 and TRBJ2-6; TRBD1 matches at 8 bases. Germline values: CDR1 SEHNR, CDR2 FQNEAQ (reference sequence). V gave up 2 bases and J gave up 2 bases; unmatched junction bases: 2. CDR3 length equals 16 residues. In DNA form, the CDR3 reads TGTGCCAGCAGCTTATGGACAGGGACTGGGGCCAACGTCCTGACTTTC. This translates into CASSLWTGTGANVLTF.

The CDR3 spells CASSPQGAGDTQYF. The CDR3 DNA follows: TGTGCCAGCAGCCCCCAGGGGGCAGGGGATACGCAGTATTTT. This rearrangement joins TRBV7-3 to TRBJ2-3; 8 bases line up with TRBD1. The germline V gene has CDR1 SGHTA and CDR2 FQGTGA. Trimming removed 5 bases from V and 6 bases from J; junction bases left unmatched: 7. The CDR3 has 14 residues.

The rearrangement uses TRBV2 and TRBJ1-1, with a possible D match to TRBD1 (5 bases). CDR3 length: 13 residues. Germline lookup yields CDR1 SNHLY and CDR2 FYNNEI. The V gene lost 8 bases and the J gene lost 6 bases, with 16 bases spanning the gap. The CDR3 DNA sequence: TGTGCCAGCCAGGGCCCCCAGCGACCTGAAGCTTTCTTT. Amino acid sequence: CASQGPQRPEAFF.

The CDR3 sequence is CASSLQSGDTQYF. The CDR3 DNA follows: TGTGCCAGCAGTCTGCAATCCGGAGATACGCAGTATTTT. The chain joins TRBV25-1 to TRBJ2-3; D gene ambiguous. Germline V gene data show CDR1 as MGHDK and CDR2 as SYGVNS. The CDR3 sequence is 13 residues long. Trimming pared 5 bases from V and 5 bases from J, leaving 11 bases between.

This chain uses TRBV4-3 with TRBJ2-7; the match to TRBD1 covers 9 bases. Unmatched junction bases numbered 6, after V lost 3 bases and J lost 3 bases. Germline V gives CDR1 LGHNA, CDR2 YSLEER. The length of the CDR3 is 15 residues. CDR3 protein: CASSQETTGGYEQYF. DNA of the CDR3: TGCGCCAGCAGCCAGGAAACGACAGGGGGCTACGAGCAGTACTTC.

The rearrangement uses TRBV7-8 and TRBJ2-7; tentatively, D is TRBD1 (6 bases). Germline V gene data show CDR1 as SGHVS and CDR2 as FQNEAQ. The CDR3 consists of 15 residues. The V end lost 1 base, the J end lost 4 bases, and 14 bases lay between the germline ends. The CDR3 region has the DNA TGTGCCAGCAGCTTAGACGTCAGGGGAGCTTACGAGCAGTACTTC. The encoded protein is CASSLDVRGAYEQYF.

The chain couples TRBV10-3 to TRBJ2-1; TRBD2 matches at 8 bases. The CDR3 has 14 amino acids. The germline V gene encodes CDR1 ENHRY and CDR2 SYGVKD. V gave up 6 bases and J gave up 4 bases; unmatched junction bases: 5. CDR3 sequence (DNA): TGTGCCATCAGCGACGGGGGGGTTTACAATGAGCAGTTCTTC. Its translation is CAISDGGVYNEQFF.

The genes are TRBV19 and TRBJ1-2, with D possibly matching TRBD1 (5 bases). Germline lookup yields CDR1 LNHDA and CDR2 SQIVND (reference sequence). The CDR3 has 16 residues. V lost 3 bases, J lost 6 bases, and 20 bases lay in between. CDR3 residues: CASSMKGLAGKDGYTF. The CDR3, as DNA: TGTGCCAGTAGTATGAAAGGCTTGGCAGGGAAGGATGGCTACACCTTC.

The CDR3: CASSLDTGGSSYEQYF. CDR3 bases: TGTGCCAGCAGTTTAGATACGGGGGGCAGTTCGTACGAGCAGTACTTC. The rearrangement joins TRBV28 to TRBJ2-7; TRBD2 might be the D (7 bases). The germline CDR1 and CDR2 sequences are MDHEN and SYDVKM. V lost 2 bases and J lost 4, with 18 bases in between. The CDR3 spans 16 residues.